This T cell receptor beta chain was sequenced for a study of shared clonotypes between healthy human individuals. Across the study: For every donor, three CD4 naive, three CD4 memory, two CD8 naive and one CD8 memory plates were used. Study-wide findings and caveats: Generation of non-shared clonotypes was less probable than generation of clonotypes shared by all four donors.

It was CD45RO-negative cells, positively selected for CCR7, that made up naive CD8 cells, with terminally differentiated effector memory CD45RA+ cells excluded. This CDR3 is 13 amino acids long. V was clipped by 4 bases and J by 4 bases, with 8 bases between them. The germline CDR1 and CDR2 sequences are LNHDA and SQIVND (reference sequence). Of note for this clone: Antigen: not known. Different DNA sequences within this sample yield the same CDR3.

Tens of thousands of T cell genomes (roughly 0.2 ug DNA) went into each sorted-subset replicate. Per the study methods: With immunoSEQ giving junction-only sequences and no quality scores, filtering differed. Sequencing used immunoSEQ multiplex PCR; TCRdb keeps in-frame clones, though not all of them. The V and J calls and the clone size are those of that table, but D and trimming were determined from the DNA. Here the sample spans about 2.2 million clones, roughly 95% being singletons. The J gene is TRBJ2-1, the V gene TRBV19; D gene uncertain. The clonotype was recovered from a man aged 18 to 30 in good health. Some clones in this sample may be carry-over from other donors' samples. Sequencing was done on a sample of naive CD8+ T cells from PBMCs. CDR3 amino acids: CASSTDGYNEQFF. CDR3 nucleotides: TGTGCCAGTAGTACCGACGGATACAATGAGCAGTTCTTC.